Reported below is one T cell receptor beta chain. The data belong to a study of blood T cells in healthy people across ages. The ends lost 7 bases at V and 8 bases at J; junction bases unmatched: 8. CDR3 length: 13 amino acids. Then a second PCR, running roughly 7 to 11 cycles, was carried out with a sample-barcoded 5' primer and a J-beta primer mix. MiXCR, applied by TCRdb to the 5' RACE reads, yields one record per CDR3 protein. This table has roughly 2 million distinct CDR3 sequences, 49% appearing once. The sequence derives from a woman in her thirties or forties in good health. The chain is built from TRBV12-3 or TRBV12-4 and TRBJ1-2; 9 nucleotides line up with TRBD1. The sequenced material came from blood. The CDR3 reads CASILQGAKGYTF. CDR3 coding DNA: TGTGCCAGCATCTTACAGGGGGCGAAGGGCTACACCTTC.